This T cell receptor beta chain was sequenced during a study of cytotoxic CD8 clonotypes in ibrutinib-treated CLL. About the research overall: Results showed around 24 partial and 2 complete responses; following median approximately 73 months, around 14 remained remitted, approximately 12 advanced. Investigators collected response samples after a median about 12 months of treatment, range 6 to 36. Study-wide results and caveats: Sustained-remission and progressing patients had unequal sampling times.

Details on this clone: Its target is unknown. Distinct nucleotide sequences in the sample also encode this CDR3.

This table comes from immunoSEQ multiplex PCR, and its TCRdb copy is limited to in-frame clones, with some not included. Among hundreds of thousands of clones listed, 70% were seen once. The receptor was isolated from a human donor with chronic lymphocytic leukemia. The source material was PBMCs, sampled after 24 months of ibrutinib treatment.

DNA for the CDR3: TGTGCCAGCAGTCTCCTAGCGGGAGGTCCAGATACGCAGTATTTT. Encoded protein: CASSLLAGGPDTQYF. This sequence joins TRBV27 and TRBJ2-3; 11 nucleotides line up with TRBD2. Trimming cost V 5 bases and J 4 bases; bases outside gene matches: 5. Germline CDR1 is MNHEY and CDR2 is SMNVEV (reference sequence). This CDR3 contains 15 residues.